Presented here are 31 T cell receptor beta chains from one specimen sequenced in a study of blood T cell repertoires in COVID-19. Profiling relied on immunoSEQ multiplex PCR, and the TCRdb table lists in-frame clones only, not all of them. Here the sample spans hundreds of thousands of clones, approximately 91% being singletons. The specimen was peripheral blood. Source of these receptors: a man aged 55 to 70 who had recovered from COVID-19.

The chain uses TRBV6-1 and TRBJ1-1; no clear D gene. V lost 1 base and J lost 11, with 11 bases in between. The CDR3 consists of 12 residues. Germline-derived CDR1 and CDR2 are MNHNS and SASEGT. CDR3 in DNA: TGTGCCAGCAGTGAAGTTTGGAGCATGGCTTTCTTT. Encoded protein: CASSEVWSMAFF.

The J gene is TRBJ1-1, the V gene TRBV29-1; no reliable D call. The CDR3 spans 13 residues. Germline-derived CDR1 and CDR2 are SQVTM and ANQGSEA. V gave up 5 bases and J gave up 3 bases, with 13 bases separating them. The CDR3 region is CSVSRRVDTEAFF. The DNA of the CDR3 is TGCAGCGTTTCACGCCGGGTTGACACTGAAGCTTTCTTT.

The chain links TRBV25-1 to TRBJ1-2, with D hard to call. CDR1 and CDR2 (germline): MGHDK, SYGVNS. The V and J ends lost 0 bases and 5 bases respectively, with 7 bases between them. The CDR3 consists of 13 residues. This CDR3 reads CASSEYGLYGYTF. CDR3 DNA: TGTGCCAGCAGTGAATATGGCCTGTATGGCTACACCTTC.

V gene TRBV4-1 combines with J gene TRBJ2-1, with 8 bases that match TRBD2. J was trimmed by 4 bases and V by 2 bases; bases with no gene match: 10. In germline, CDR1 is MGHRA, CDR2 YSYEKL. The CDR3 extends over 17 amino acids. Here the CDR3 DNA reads TGCGCCAGCAGCCAACCCACTTTAGCGGGAACGTACAATGAGCAGTTCTTC. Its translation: CASSQPTLAGTYNEQFF.

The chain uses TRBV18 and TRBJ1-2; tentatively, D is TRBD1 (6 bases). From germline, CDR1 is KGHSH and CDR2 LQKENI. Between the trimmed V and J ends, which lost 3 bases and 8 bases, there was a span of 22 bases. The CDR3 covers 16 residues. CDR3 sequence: CASSPPTGQSGGGYTF. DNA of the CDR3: TGTGCCAGCTCACCGCCTACTGGACAGTCGGGTGGAGGCTACACCTTC.

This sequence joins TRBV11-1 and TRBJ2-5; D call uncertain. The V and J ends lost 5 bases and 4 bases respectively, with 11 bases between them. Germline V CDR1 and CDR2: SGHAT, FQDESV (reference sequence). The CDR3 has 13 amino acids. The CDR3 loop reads CASSLRRGETQYF. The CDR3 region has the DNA TGTGCCAGCAGCCTACGCCGAGGAGAGACCCAGTACTTC.

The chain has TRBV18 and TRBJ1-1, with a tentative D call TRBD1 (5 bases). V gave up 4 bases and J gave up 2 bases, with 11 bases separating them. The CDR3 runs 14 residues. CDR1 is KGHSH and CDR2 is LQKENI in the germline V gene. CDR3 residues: CASSRPTDNTEAFF. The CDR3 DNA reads TGTGCCAGCTCACGCCCGACAGACAACACTGAAGCTTTCTTT. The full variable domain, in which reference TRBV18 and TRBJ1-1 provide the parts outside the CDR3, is NAGVMQNPRHLVRRRGQEARLRCSPMKGHSHVYWYRQLPEEGLKFMVYLQKENIIDESGMPKERFSAEFPKEGPSILRIQQVVRGDSAAYFCASSRPTDNTEAFFGQGTRLTVV.

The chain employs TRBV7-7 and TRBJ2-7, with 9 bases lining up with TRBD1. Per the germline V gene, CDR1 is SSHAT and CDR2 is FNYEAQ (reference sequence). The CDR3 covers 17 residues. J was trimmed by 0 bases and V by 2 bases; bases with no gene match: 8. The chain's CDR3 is CASSLFRDRDHSYEQYF. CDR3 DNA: TGTGCCAGCAGCTTATTTCGGGACAGGGATCACTCCTACGAGCAGTACTTC.

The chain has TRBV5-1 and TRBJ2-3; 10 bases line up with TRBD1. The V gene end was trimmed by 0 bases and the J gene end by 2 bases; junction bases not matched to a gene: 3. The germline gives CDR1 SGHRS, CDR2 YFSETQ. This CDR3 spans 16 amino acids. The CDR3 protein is CASSLGDRGSTDTQYF. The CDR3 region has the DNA TGCGCCAGCAGCTTGGGGGACAGGGGATCCACAGATACGCAGTATTTT.

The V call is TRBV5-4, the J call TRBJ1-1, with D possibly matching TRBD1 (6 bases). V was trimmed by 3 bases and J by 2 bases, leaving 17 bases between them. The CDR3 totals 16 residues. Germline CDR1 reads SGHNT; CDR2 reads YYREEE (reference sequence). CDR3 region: CASSSRTKQGNTEAFF. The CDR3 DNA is TGTGCCAGCAGCTCGCGAACAAAACAGGGTAACACTGAAGCTTTCTTT. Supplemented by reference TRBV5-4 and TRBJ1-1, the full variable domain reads ETGVTQSPTHLIKTRGQQVTLRCSSQSGHNTVSWYQQALGQGPQFIFQYYREEENGRGNFPPRFSGLQFPNYSSELNVNALELDDSALYLCASSSRTKQGNTEAFFGQGTRLTVV.

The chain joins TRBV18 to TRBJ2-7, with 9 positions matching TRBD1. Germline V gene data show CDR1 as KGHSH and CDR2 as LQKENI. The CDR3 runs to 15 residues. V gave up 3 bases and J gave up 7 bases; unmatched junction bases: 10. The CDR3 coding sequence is TGTGCCAGCTCACCTGCCACCGGGACAGGGAGGGAGCAGTACTTC. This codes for CASSPATGTGREQYF.

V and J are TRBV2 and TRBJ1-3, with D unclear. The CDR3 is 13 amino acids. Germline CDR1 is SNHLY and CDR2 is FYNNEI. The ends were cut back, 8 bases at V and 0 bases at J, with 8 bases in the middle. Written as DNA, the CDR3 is TGTGCCAGCGAGAGAGGCTCTGGAAACACCATATATTTT. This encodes CASERGSGNTIYF.

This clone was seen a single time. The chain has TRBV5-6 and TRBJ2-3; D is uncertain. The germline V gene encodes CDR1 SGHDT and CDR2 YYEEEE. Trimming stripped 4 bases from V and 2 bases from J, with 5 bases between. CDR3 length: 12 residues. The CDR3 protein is CASSADTDTQYF. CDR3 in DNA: TGTGCCAGCAGCGCGGACACAGATACGCAGTATTTT.

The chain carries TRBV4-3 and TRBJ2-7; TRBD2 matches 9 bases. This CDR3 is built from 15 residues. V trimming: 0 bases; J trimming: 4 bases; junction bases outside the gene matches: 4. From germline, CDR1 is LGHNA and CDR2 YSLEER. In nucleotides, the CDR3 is TGCGCCAGCAGCCAAGATAGCGGGAGAGGGTACGAGCAGTACTTC. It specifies CASSQDSGRGYEQYF.

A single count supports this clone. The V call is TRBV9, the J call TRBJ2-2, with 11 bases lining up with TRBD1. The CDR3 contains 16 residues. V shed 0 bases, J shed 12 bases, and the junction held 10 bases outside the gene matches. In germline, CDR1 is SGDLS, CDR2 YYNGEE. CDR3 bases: TGTGCCAGCAGCGTAGAGGACAGGGGGCCCTTAGGGAAGCTGTTTTTT. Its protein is CASSVEDRGPLGKLFF.

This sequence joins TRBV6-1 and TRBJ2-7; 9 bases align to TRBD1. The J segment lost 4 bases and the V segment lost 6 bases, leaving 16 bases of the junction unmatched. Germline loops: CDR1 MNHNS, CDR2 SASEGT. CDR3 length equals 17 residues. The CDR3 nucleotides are TGTGCCAGCAGGGAATTTGCGTTCCGGGACAGGGTTTACGAGCAGTACTTC. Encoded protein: CASREFAFRDRVYEQYF.

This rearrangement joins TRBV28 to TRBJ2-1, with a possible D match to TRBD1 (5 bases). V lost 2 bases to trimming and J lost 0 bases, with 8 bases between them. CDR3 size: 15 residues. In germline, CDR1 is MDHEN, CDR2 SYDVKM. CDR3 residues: CASSLRQFSYNEQFF. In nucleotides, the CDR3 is TGTGCCAGCAGTTTAAGACAGTTCTCCTACAATGAGCAGTTCTTC.

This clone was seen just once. CDR3 nucleotides: TGCGCCAGCAGCCCAGTCCCTTCCGGGCAGGGATATGATGAAAAACTGTTTTTT. It yields the protein CASSPVPSGQGYDEKLFF. V usage is TRBV5-1 and J usage is TRBJ1-4; tentative D call: TRBD1 (5 bases). Germline CDR1 SGHRS, CDR2 YFSETQ. Trimming removed 4 bases at V and 6 bases at J, with 25 bases between. The CDR3 contains 18 residues.

The CDR3 sequence: CASSLRGQGASGEKLFF. CDR3 sequence (DNA): TGTGCCAGCAGCTTACGGGGACAGGGGGCTTCTGGTGAAAAACTGTTTTTT. The chain uses TRBV7-9 and TRBJ1-4, with 12 bases aligning to TRBD1. The CDR3 is made up of 17 amino acids. J lost 7 bases, V lost 2 bases, and 8 bases had no gene match. Germline loops: CDR1 SEHNR, CDR2 FQNEAQ (reference sequence).

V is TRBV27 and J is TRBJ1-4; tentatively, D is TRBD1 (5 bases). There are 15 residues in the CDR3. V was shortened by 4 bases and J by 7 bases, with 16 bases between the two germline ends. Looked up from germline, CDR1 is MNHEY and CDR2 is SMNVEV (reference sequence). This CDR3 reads CASSSLGQGREKLFF. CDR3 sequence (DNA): TGTGCCAGCAGTTCACTCGGGCAGGGTCGTGAAAAACTGTTTTTT.

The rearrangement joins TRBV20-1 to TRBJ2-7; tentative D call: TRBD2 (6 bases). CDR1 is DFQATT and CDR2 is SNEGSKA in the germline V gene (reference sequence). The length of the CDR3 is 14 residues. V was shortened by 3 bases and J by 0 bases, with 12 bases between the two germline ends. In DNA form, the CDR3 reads TGCAGTGCTAGTTGGAGGGCCCGCTCCTACGAGCAGTACTTC. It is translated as CSASWRARSYEQYF.

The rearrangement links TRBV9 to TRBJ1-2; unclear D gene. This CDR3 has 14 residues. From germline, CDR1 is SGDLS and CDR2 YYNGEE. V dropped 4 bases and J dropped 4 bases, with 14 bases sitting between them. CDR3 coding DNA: TGTGCCAGCAGCCCCCGACCGACTACCTATGGCTACACCTTC. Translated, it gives CASSPRPTTYGYTF.

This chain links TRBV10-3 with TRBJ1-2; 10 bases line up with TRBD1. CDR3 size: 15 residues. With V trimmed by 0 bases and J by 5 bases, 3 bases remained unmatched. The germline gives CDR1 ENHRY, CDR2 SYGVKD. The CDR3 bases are TGTGCCATCAGTGAGTCGACAGGGGGCGCGTATGGCTACACCTTC. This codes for CAISESTGGAYGYTF.

The CDR3 DNA reads as TGTGCCTGGAGTAGCCCAGGTGGTCCAGGATACTTC. Protein: CAWSSPGGPGYF. This sequence joins TRBV30 and TRBJ2-7, with D unresolved. Trimming pared 2 bases from V and 13 bases from J, leaving 18 bases between. There are 12 residues in the CDR3. CDR1 and CDR2 (germline): GTSNPN, SVGIG (reference sequence).

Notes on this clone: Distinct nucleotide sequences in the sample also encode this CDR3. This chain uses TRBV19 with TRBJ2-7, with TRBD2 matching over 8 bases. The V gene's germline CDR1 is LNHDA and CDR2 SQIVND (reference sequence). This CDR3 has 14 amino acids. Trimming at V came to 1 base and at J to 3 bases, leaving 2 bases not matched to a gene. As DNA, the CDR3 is TGTGCCAGTAGTATAGCGAGCGGGAGCTACGAGCAGTACTTC. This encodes CASSIASGSYEQYF.

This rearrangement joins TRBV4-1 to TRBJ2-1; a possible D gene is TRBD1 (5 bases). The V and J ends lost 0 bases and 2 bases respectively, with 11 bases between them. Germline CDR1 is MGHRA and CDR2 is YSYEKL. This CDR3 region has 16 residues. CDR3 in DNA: TGCGCCAGCAGCCAAGATTCTCCAGGGACCTACAATGAGCAGTTCTTC. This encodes CASSQDSPGTYNEQFF.

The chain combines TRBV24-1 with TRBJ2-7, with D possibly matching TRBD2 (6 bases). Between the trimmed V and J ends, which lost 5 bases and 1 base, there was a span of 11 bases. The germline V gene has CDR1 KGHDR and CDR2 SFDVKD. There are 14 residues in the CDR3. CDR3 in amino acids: CATSVLAESYEQYF. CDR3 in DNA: TGTGCCACCAGTGTCTTAGCGGAGTCCTACGAGCAGTACTTC.

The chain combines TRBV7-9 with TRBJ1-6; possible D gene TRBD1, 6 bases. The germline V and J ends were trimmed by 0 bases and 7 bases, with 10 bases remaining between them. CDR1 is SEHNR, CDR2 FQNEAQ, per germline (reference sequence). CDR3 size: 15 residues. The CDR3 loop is CASSLAVGQNSPLHF. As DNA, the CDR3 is TGTGCCAGCAGCTTAGCGGTAGGACAGAATTCACCCCTCCACTTT.

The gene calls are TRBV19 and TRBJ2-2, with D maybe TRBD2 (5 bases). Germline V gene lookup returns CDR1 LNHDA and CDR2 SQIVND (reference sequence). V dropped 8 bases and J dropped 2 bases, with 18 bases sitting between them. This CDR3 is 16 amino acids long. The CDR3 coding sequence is TGTGCCAGTGGGAGAAAGACACCAAGAAACACCGGGGAGCTGTTTTTT. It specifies CASGRKTPRNTGELFF.

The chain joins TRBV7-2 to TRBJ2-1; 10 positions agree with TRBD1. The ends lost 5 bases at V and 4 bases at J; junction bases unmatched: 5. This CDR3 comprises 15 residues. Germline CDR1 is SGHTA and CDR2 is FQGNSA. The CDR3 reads CASSGDRGEYNEQFF. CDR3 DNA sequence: TGTGCCAGCAGCGGGGACAGGGGAGAATACAATGAGCAGTTCTTC.

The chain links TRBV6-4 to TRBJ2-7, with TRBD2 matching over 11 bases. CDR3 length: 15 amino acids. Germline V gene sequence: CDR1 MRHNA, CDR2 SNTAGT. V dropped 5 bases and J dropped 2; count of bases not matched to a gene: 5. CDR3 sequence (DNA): TGTGCCAGCAGTTTACTAGCGGGGGCTACCTACGAGCAGTACTTC. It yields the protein CASSLLAGATYEQYF.